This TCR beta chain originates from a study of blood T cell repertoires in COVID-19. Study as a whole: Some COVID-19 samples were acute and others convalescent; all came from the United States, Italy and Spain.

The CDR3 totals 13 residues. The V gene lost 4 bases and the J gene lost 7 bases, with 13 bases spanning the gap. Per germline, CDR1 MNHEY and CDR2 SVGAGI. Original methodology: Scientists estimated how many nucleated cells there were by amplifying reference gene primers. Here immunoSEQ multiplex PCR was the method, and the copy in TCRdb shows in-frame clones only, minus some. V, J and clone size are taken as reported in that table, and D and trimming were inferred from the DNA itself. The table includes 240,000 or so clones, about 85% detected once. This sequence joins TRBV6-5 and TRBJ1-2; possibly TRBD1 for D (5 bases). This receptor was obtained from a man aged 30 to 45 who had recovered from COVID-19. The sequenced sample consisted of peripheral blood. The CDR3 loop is CASSFREESGYTF. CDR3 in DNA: TGTGCCAGCAGTTTCAGGGAGGAGAGTGGCTACACCTTC.